The next 23 T cell receptor beta chains were all read from a single sample in a study of blood T cell repertoires in COVID-19. Profiling relied on immunoSEQ multiplex PCR, and the TCRdb table lists in-frame clones only, not all of them. The sample yields hundreds of thousands of clones, 70% to 90% seen once. The specimen was PBMCs or T cells enriched from blood (not recorded which). The source of these receptors is a woman aged 25 to 39 who had been exposed to COVID-19.

The sample holds a few counts of this clone. V is TRBV3-1 (or the pseudogene TRBV3-2) and J is TRBJ1-2; TRBD1 matches at 7 bases. Germline-derived CDR1 and CDR2 are LGHDT and YNNKEL (reference sequence). This CDR3 contains 18 residues. The V segment lost 2 bases and the J segment 5 bases; nucleotides outside the gene matches: 17. CDR3 coding DNA: TGTGCCAGCAGCCAACCAAGGGACAGCCCGGGGTTTACTTATGGCTACACCTTC. The encoded protein is CASSQPRDSPGFTYGYTF.

This clone was recorded once. This chain links TRBV5-1 with TRBJ2-3; weak D call: TRBD2 (6 bases). Trimming pared 4 bases from V and 3 bases from J, leaving 15 bases between. Germline V gene lookup returns CDR1 SGHRS and CDR2 YFSETQ. The CDR3 sequence is 15 residues long. CDR3 residues: CASSGGTFITDTQYF. The CDR3 coding sequence is TGCGCCAGCAGCGGCGGGACTTTTATTACAGATACGCAGTATTTT.

Turning to this clone: Other DNA sequences from this sample encode an identical CDR3 as well. The chain joins TRBV19 to TRBJ2-3; 11 bases fit TRBD2. The germline CDR1 and CDR2 sequences are LNHDA and SQIVND (reference sequence). This CDR3 contains 16 residues. The J segment lost 2 bases and the V segment lost 5 bases, leaving 6 bases of the junction unmatched. CDR3 loop: CASSRRLAGTTDTQYF. The CDR3 nucleotides are TGTGCCAGTAGTCGACGACTAGCGGGGACCACAGATACGCAGTATTTT.

The chain joins TRBV3-1 (or the pseudogene TRBV3-2) to TRBJ1-1; D ambiguous. CDR1 is LGHDT, CDR2 YNNKEL, per germline (reference sequence). The CDR3 length is 13 residues. Trimming removed 1 base at V and 8 bases at J, with 11 bases between. CDR3 DNA: TGTGCCAGCAGCCAAGCAGACACAGTAGAAGCTTTCTTT. Its translation: CASSQADTVEAFF.

The chain links TRBV11-3 to TRBJ2-7; 8 nucleotides align to TRBD1. CDR3 length equals 18 residues. J was trimmed by 0 bases and V by 0 bases; bases with no gene match: 10. Germline V CDR1 and CDR2: SGHNT, YENEEA. The CDR3 protein is CASSLERGSTGDSYEQYF. CDR3 nucleotide sequence: TGTGCCAGCAGCTTAGAGAGGGGCTCGACAGGGGACTCCTACGAGCAGTACTTC.

The chain joins TRBV13 to TRBJ1-1; D not resolved. The germline V gene encodes CDR1 PRHDT and CDR2 FYEKMQ (reference sequence). Trimming cost V 3 bases and J 6 bases, with 11 bases left between them. This CDR3 has 13 residues. The CDR3 spells CASSFPEVAEAFF. The CDR3 region has the DNA TGTGCCAGCAGCTTCCCTGAGGTTGCTGAAGCTTTCTTT.

A note on this clone: This sample also contains other DNA sequences that code for the same CDR3. The chain joins TRBV18 to TRBJ2-3; the match to TRBD2 covers 8 bases. Germline assignment: CDR1 KGHSH and CDR2 LQKENI. The V and J ends lost 3 bases and 0 bases, in that order; junction bases with no gene match: 2. The CDR3 totals 15 residues. The CDR3 is CASSPGLASTDTQYF. CDR3 bases: TGTGCCAGCTCACCCGGACTAGCTAGCACAGATACGCAGTATTTT.

The J gene is TRBJ1-1, the V gene TRBV5-4, with a possible D match to TRBD1 (6 bases). Germline CDR1 reads SGHNT; CDR2 reads YYREEE (reference sequence). Trimming took off 4 bases at V and 0 bases at J, with 16 bases between the two ends. CDR3 length: 16 residues. CDR3 sequence (DNA): TGTGCCAGCAGCGGGGGCTCGGCTGGAATGAACACTGAAGCTTTCTTT. This codes for CASSGGSAGMNTEAFF.

CDR3 coding DNA: TGCGCCGCCCGGACAGGGAACACCGGGGAGCTGTTTTTT. This gives the protein CAARTGNTGELFF. The chain uses TRBV10-2 and TRBJ2-2; 7 bases line up with TRBD1. The CDR3 consists of 13 residues. Germline V lookup: CDR1 WSHSY, CDR2 SAAADI. The V segment lost 11 bases and the J segment 1 base; nucleotides outside the gene matches: 4.

J is TRBJ2-1 and V is TRBV7-6; 10 bases map to TRBD2. V dropped 2 bases and J dropped 2; count of bases not matched to a gene: 0. There are 15 residues in the CDR3. The germline CDR1 and CDR2 sequences are SGHVS and FNYEAQ. The CDR3 DNA follows: TGTGCCAGCAGCTTACTAGCGGGGGCCTACAATGAGCAGTTCTTC. Encoded protein: CASSLLAGAYNEQFF.

This clone has just one count. The V and J genes are TRBV7-2 and TRBJ2-7; possibly TRBD1 for D (6 bases). This CDR3 spans 15 amino acids. CDR1 is SGHTA and CDR2 is FQGNSA in the germline V gene. V was trimmed by 6 bases and J by 5 bases, leaving 20 bases between them. This CDR3 is CASSPIDMGAHEQYF. The CDR3 DNA is TGTGCCAGCAGTCCCATAGACATGGGGGCCCACGAGCAGTACTTC.

This rearrangement joins TRBV7-6 to TRBJ1-6; D remains ambiguous. The ends were cut back, 2 bases at V and 7 bases at J, with 9 bases in the middle. Germline CDR1 and CDR2: SGHVS and FNYEAQ. The CDR3 is 14 amino acids. In DNA, the CDR3 is TGTGCCAGCAGCTTACGCGTCGGGAATTCACCCCTCCACTTT. Residues: CASSLRVGNSPLHF.

The chain uses TRBV7-9 and TRBJ1-4; 11 bases agree with TRBD1. CDR1 and CDR2 from the germline V gene are SEHNR and FQNEAQ (reference sequence). V trimming: 0 bases; J trimming: 7 bases; junction bases outside the gene matches: 7. The CDR3 sequence is 17 residues long. The CDR3 region has the DNA TGTGCCAGCAGCTTAGCCCAAGGACAGGGGGCCTTTGAAAAACTGTTTTTT. It translates to CASSLAQGQGAFEKLFF. Combining the CDR3 with reference TRBV7-9 and TRBJ1-4 gives the whole variable domain DTGVSQNPRHKITKRGQNVTFRCDPISEHNRLYWYRQTLGQGPEFLTYFQNEAQLEKSRLLSDRFSAERPKGSFSTLEIQRTEQGDSAMYLCASSLAQGQGAFEKLFFGSGTQLSVL.

V usage is TRBV2 and J usage is TRBJ2-2, with D uncertain. Germline V gene sequence: CDR1 SNHLY, CDR2 FYNNEI. Trimming removed 4 bases at V and 0 bases at J, with 6 bases between. The CDR3 length is 14 residues. DNA for the CDR3: TGTGCCAGCAGTGGTGGAGCGAACACCGGGGAGCTGTTTTTT. Protein: CASSGGANTGELFF.

The rearrangement uses TRBV27 and TRBJ2-1, with 8 nucleotides matching TRBD2. CDR3 length: 14 amino acids. J lost 9 bases, V lost 2 bases, and 6 bases had no gene match. Looked up from germline, CDR1 is MNHEY and CDR2 is SMNVEV (reference sequence). The CDR3 is CASSLNGGAGEQFF. The CDR3, as DNA: TGTGCCAGCAGTTTAAACGGGGGGGCTGGTGAGCAGTTCTTC.

The chain recombines TRBV9 with TRBJ2-7, with 8 positions matching TRBD2. There are 15 residues in the CDR3. Trimming removed 3 bases from V and 1 base from J; junction bases left unmatched: 6. Germline lookup yields CDR1 SGDLS and CDR2 YYNGEE. The chain's CDR3 is CASSDDTSGSYEQYF. CDR3 nucleotide sequence: TGTGCCAGCAGCGACGATACTAGCGGATCCTACGAGCAGTACTTC.

The chain links TRBV5-6 to TRBJ1-3; 9 bases align to TRBD1. The V gene end was trimmed by 2 bases and the J gene end by 4 bases; junction bases not matched to a gene: 16. This CDR3 is built from 19 residues. Germline assignment: CDR1 SGHDT and CDR2 YYEEEE. CDR3 protein: CASSLPPGQGNFAGNTIYF. DNA of the CDR3: TGTGCCAGCAGCTTACCTCCGGGACAGGGTAATTTCGCGGGAAACACCATATATTTT.

The chain links TRBV3-1 (or the pseudogene TRBV3-2) to TRBJ2-5; 7 nucleotides agree with TRBD1. Trimming took 4 bases from V and 3 from J; bases not matched to a gene: 17. Germline V CDR1 and CDR2: LGHDT, YNNKEL (reference sequence). This CDR3 has 18 residues. The CDR3 DNA follows: TGTGCCAGCAGCCTGGACCCCTATGACAGGGTTGGGGAAGAGACCCAGTACTTC. The encoded protein is CASSLDPYDRVGEETQYF.

V and J are TRBV5-1 and TRBJ1-3; possibly TRBD1 for D (5 bases). There are 17 residues in the CDR3. Trimming cost V 1 base and J 0 bases, with 14 bases left between them. Germline CDR1 reads SGHRS; CDR2 reads YFSETQ. CDR3: CASSLRAGISSGNTIYF. The CDR3 DNA reads as TGCGCCAGCAGCTTGAGGGCAGGGATATCCTCTGGAAACACCATATATTTT.

J is TRBJ1-5 and V is TRBV6-5, with no clear D. The CDR3 is 13 amino acids. With 5 bases removed from V and 7 bases from J, the gap between germline ends came to 12 bases. Per the germline V gene, CDR1 is MNHEY and CDR2 is SVGAGI. CDR3 amino acids: CASSHGLRQPQHF. As DNA, the CDR3 is TGTGCCAGCAGTCACGGACTGCGACAGCCCCAGCATTTT.

The CDR3 protein is CASSPTGNTIYF. The CDR3 nucleotides are TGTGCCAGCAGCCCGACAGGAAACACCATATATTTT. The rearrangement links TRBV7-8 to TRBJ1-3; D gene uncertain. The CDR3 has 12 residues. Germline CDR1 is SGHVS and CDR2 is FQNEAQ. V was shortened by 5 bases and J by 4 bases, with 6 bases between the two germline ends.

This clone was recorded once. The chain is built from TRBV6-1 and TRBJ2-7; 7 positions agree with TRBD1. CDR1 MNHNS and CDR2 SASEGT come from the germline V gene. This CDR3 is built from 14 residues. Trimming cost V 1 base and J 5 bases; bases outside gene matches: 5. CDR3 nucleotides: TGTGCCAGCAGTGAAGGACAGGGATCCGACGAGCAGTACTTC. Its protein product is CASSEGQGSDEQYF.

V gene TRBV28 combines with J gene TRBJ1-2, with a weak D call TRBD1 (6 bases). From germline, CDR1 is MDHEN and CDR2 SYDVKM. The V end lost 2 bases, the J end lost 0 bases, and 16 bases lay between the germline ends. The CDR3 has 17 residues. In DNA form, the CDR3 reads TGTGCCAGCAGTTTAGGTCTAGGGCAGGGGACTAACTATGGCTACACCTTC. Its protein product is CASSLGLGQGTNYGYTF.